The clone carrying this TCR beta chain was seen a few times. The sample belongs to a study of blood T cells in healthy people across ages. Then a second PCR, running about 7 to 11 cycles, was carried out with a sample-barcoded 5' primer and a J-beta primer mix. Via MiXCR, TCRdb re-called the 5' RACE reads, giving one row per CDR3 protein. Of about 780,000 distinct CDR3 sequences in the sample, approximately 24% were seen once. Trimming left V 3 bases short and J 0 bases short, with 2 bases between. CDR1 is SQVTM, CDR2 ANQGSEA, per germline. There are 12 residues in the CDR3. Another study also made use of these data, one on T cells of mothers and their children.

Specimen: blood. This rearrangement joins TRBV29-1 to TRBJ2-2; D is unclear. The TCR comes from a boy aged 10-17 years in good health. The CDR3 DNA follows: TGCAGCGTTGACGCGAACACCGGGGAGCTGTTTTTT. This sequence encodes CSVDANTGELFF.